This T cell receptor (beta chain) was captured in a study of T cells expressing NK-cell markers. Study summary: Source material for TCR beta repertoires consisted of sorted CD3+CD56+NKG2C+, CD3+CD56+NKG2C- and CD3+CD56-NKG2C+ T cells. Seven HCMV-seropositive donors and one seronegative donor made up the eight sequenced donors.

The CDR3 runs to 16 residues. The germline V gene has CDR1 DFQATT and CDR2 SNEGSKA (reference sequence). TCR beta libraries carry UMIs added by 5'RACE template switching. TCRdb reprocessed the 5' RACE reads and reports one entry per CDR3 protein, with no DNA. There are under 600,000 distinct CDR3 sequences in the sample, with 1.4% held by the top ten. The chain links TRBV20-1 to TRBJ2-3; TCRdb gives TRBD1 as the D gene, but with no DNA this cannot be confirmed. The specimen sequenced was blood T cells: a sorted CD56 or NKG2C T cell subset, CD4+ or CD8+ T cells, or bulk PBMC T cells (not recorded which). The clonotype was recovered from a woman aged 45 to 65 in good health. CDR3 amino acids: CSARVGTLGGTDTQYF.